This T cell receptor beta chain originates from a study of vaccination effects on CD4 cells after COVID-19. Note on this clone: Its antigen is not known.

Whole-study findings and limits: Late post-vaccination, clones induced by infection and those induced by vaccine underwent marked clonal contraction.

Clones were read by immunoSEQ multiplex PCR, and TCRdb kept only the in-frame ones, dropping some. This sample yields more than 20,000 clones, of which roughly 85% are seen a single time; more than 5.5% belongs to the top ten. Germline V gives CDR1 LNHDA, CDR2 SQIVND (reference sequence). The CDR3 sequence is 15 residues long. The V segment lost 3 bases and the J segment 4 bases; nucleotides outside the gene matches: 7. Antigen-specific CD4+ T cells expanded by the ViraFEST assay with viral peptide pools were then sequenced. At the end of over 8 days of culture, CD4+ T cells were isolated. Participants got two doses of BNT162b2 or mRNA-1273 vaccine. Days 3 and 7 saw half the medium replaced with IL-2 medium.

This clonotype originated in a human donor who received a COVID-19 vaccine. Some clones in this sample may be carry-over from other donors' samples. The sample consisted of CD4+ T cells from PBMCs cultured with SARS-CoV-2 spike peptides, taken after COVID-19 vaccination. The chain is built from TRBV19 and TRBJ2-3, with 7 bases identical to TRBD2. CDR3 residues: CASSIFAGVPDTQYF. CDR3 DNA sequence: TGTGCCAGTAGTATCTTCGCGGGGGTTCCAGATACGCAGTATTTT.